This TCR beta chain is from a study of T cells after yellow fever vaccination. About the study: Flow sorting relied on CD3, CD45RA, CCR7 and CD95 to obtain EM, EMRA, CM and Tscm memory subsets.

The germline V and J ends were trimmed by 8 bases and 3 bases, with 8 bases remaining between them. This CDR3 has 12 residues. Germline CDR1 reads LNHNV; CDR2 reads YYDKDF (reference sequence). This clonotype has a count of ten or more. TCRdb processed the 5' RACE reads anew with MiXCR; each CDR3 protein has one entry. The data hold 40,000 to 50,000 distinct CDR3 sequences, with more than 6% observed a single time. The clonotype was recovered from a man aged 25-45 years who received the YFV17D yellow fever vaccine. This chain joins TRBV15 and TRBJ2-1; D gene ambiguous. Material: PBMCs, either bulk or a sorted T-cell subset (CD4+, CD8+, memory, or dextramer-sorted; not recorded which), obtained 45 days after the yellow fever booster vaccination. CDR3 in DNA: TGTGCCACCGGGCCCAACTACAATGAGCAGTTCTTC. It translates to CATGPNYNEQFF.